A single sample gave rise to the 22 T cell receptor beta chains below, sequenced in a study of human T cells and chemical hapten exposure. From the RACE reads, TCRdb called clonotypes with MiXCR, one entry per CDR3 protein. This repertoire shows roughly 98,000 distinct CDR3 sequences, around 12% found once; its top ten account for 2% to 2.5%. Time point meaning: patch test 1, 2 weeks after DPC sensitization. Treatment in this sample: therapeutic diphenylcyclopropenone sensitization with weekly scalp DPC. Sequenced material: whole blood, taken in connection with sensitization to the hapten diphenylcyclopropenone (DPC). These receptors came from a woman aged 40 to 50 with alopecia areata. Some clones in this sample may be carry-over from other donors' samples.

This clonotype has more than one count but fewer than ten. The rearrangement links TRBV6-2 or TRBV6-3 to TRBJ2-7; 9 positions match TRBD2. The CDR3 spans 14 residues. Germline assignment: CDR1 MNHEY and CDR2 SVGEGT. J gave up 3 bases and V 6 bases, and 6 bases lay outside the gene matches. The CDR3 coding sequence is TGTGCCAGCAGCGAAGCGGGAGGAAACTACGAGCAGTACTTC. It codes for CASSEAGGNYEQYF.

This clonotype came up many times. The chain recombines TRBV29-1 with TRBJ2-1; the match to TRBD2 covers 8 bases. Trimming removed 7 bases from V and 7 bases from J; junction bases left unmatched: 12. This CDR3 region has 14 residues. Germline CDR1 SQVTM, CDR2 ANQGSEA. CDR3 protein: CSAALAGGDNEQFF. The CDR3 DNA is TGCAGCGCCGCTCTGGCGGGAGGAGATAATGAGCAGTTCTTC.

This clonotype was observed a few times. This chain uses TRBV7-3 with TRBJ2-1, with D perhaps TRBD2 (5 bases). The CDR3 is 15 residues long. Germline CDR1 reads SGHTA; CDR2 reads FQGTGA. The ends were cut back, 5 bases at V and 1 base at J, with 12 bases in the middle. The CDR3 DNA sequence: TGTGCCAGCAGCAACGAGCGGAATTCCTACAATGAGCAGTTCTTC. Amino acids: CASSNERNSYNEQFF.

V usage is TRBV9 and J usage is TRBJ1-5; D might be TRBD1 (6 bases). This CDR3 region has 14 residues. CDR1 is SGDLS, CDR2 YYNGEE, per germline. The V and J ends lost 4 bases and 4 bases respectively, with 12 bases between them. CDR3 amino acids: CASSTTGRNQPQHF. CDR3 nucleotides: TGTGCCAGCAGCACGACAGGTCGGAATCAGCCCCAGCATTTT.

This clonotype was seen a handful of times. This rearrangement joins TRBV7-2 to TRBJ2-1; either TRBD1 or TRBD2 may supply D (5 bases each). The germline V and J ends were trimmed by 3 bases and 6 bases, with 12 bases remaining between them. CDR3 length: 14 amino acids. Germline loops: CDR1 SGHTA, CDR2 FQGNSA. CDR3 sequence reads: CASSFGTKTNEQFF. For the CDR3, the DNA is TGTGCCAGCAGCTTCGGGACCAAAACCAATGAGCAGTTCTTC.

The chain employs TRBV6-2 or TRBV6-3 and TRBJ2-4; D gene ambiguous. Per the germline V gene, CDR1 is MNHEY and CDR2 is SVGEGT. Between the trimmed V and J ends, which lost 9 bases and 0 bases, there was a span of 9 bases. The CDR3 totals 13 residues. This CDR3 is CASSSLAKNIQYF. CDR3 nucleotide sequence: TGTGCCAGTTCAAGTCTAGCCAAAAACATTCAGTACTTC.

There are a few counts of this clonotype. This rearrangement joins TRBV3-1 to TRBJ2-6, with D unresolved. This CDR3 spans 16 amino acids. Germline V gene data show CDR1 as LGHDT and CDR2 as YNNKEL (reference sequence). Trimming removed 3 bases from V and 1 base from J, with 10 bases in between. CDR3 DNA sequence: TGTGCCAGCAGCCAGGTTACAGAGTCTGGGGCCAACGTCCTGACTTTC. It is translated as CASSQVTESGANVLTF.

This clonotype has only a few counts. This chain connects TRBV3-1 to TRBJ1-1, with 8 positions matching TRBD1. CDR3 length: 15 residues. V lost 4 bases and J lost 5; bases outside the gene matches: 9. CDR1 is LGHDT and CDR2 is YNNKEL in the germline V gene (reference sequence). CDR3 nucleotide sequence: TGTGCCAGCAGCCGGAATACAGGGGGAAGAACTGAAGCTTTCTTT. Translation gives CASSRNTGGRTEAFF.

This clonotype was seen at least ten times. This rearrangement joins TRBV3-1 to TRBJ2-1; 7 bases match TRBD2. Germline V CDR1 and CDR2: LGHDT, YNNKEL (reference sequence). V lost 3 bases to trimming and J lost 6 bases; unmatched junction nucleotides: 8. The CDR3 extends over 15 amino acids. The CDR3 DNA reads TGTGCCAGCAGCCACTCTAGCGGAGGGCGCAATGAGCAGTTCTTC. It codes for CASSHSSGGRNEQFF.

This clonotype was seen only a few times. The chain uses TRBV27 and TRBJ2-6; D is possibly TRBD2 (5 bases). This CDR3 contains 15 residues. Trimming took 3 bases from V and 2 from J, leaving 8 bases between them. Looked up from germline, CDR1 is MNHEY and CDR2 is SMNVEV (reference sequence). CDR3 coding DNA: TGTGCCAGCAGTTTCTCCGGGGCTGGGGCCAACGTCCTGACTTTC. The encoded protein is CASSFSGAGANVLTF.

Ten or more counts support this clonotype. J is TRBJ2-1 and V is TRBV10-3, with D hard to call. The CDR3 length is 14 residues. Germline V lookup: CDR1 ENHRY, CDR2 SYGVKD. Trimming took 0 bases from V and 6 from J, leaving 9 bases between them. This CDR3 is CAISESNSINEQFF. DNA of the CDR3: TGTGCCATCAGTGAGTCGAACTCGATCAATGAGCAGTTCTTC.

The chain uses TRBV5-1 and TRBJ2-3; D perhaps matches TRBD1 (5 bases). Trimming left V 0 bases short and J 3 bases short, with 5 bases between. This CDR3 has 13 residues. In germline, CDR1 is SGHRS, CDR2 YFSETQ. CDR3 coding DNA: TGCGCCAGCAGCTTGGACAGGACAGATACGCAGTATTTT. It encodes CASSLDRTDTQYF.

The V and J genes are TRBV10-3 and TRBJ2-7; D unresolved. Looked up from germline, CDR1 is ENHRY and CDR2 is SYGVKD. The V gene lost 5 bases and the J gene lost 7 bases, with 12 bases spanning the gap. The CDR3 loop spans 12 amino acids. CDR3 sequence: CAISPRFPEQYF. DNA for the CDR3: TGTGCCATCAGTCCCAGGTTCCCGGAGCAGTACTTC.

The sample holds a few counts of this clonotype. A junction boundary mismatches the germline segment, possibly from a read error. J is TRBJ1-4 and V is TRBV12-3 or TRBV12-4, with 7 bases matching TRBD1. The length of the CDR3 is 15 residues. CDR3 coding DNA: TGTGCCAGCAGTTGGGGACAGACAGTTAATGGAAAACTGTTTTTT. Translating gives CASSWGQTVNGKLFF.

The J gene is TRBJ2-3, the V gene TRBV29-1; D not certain. V shed 7 bases and J shed 2 bases, with 7 bases lying between them. The CDR3 is 11 amino acids. The germline V gene encodes CDR1 SQVTM and CDR2 ANQGSEA. CDR3 in amino acids: CSDTVTDTQYF. Written as DNA, the CDR3 is TGCAGCGACACAGTCACAGATACGCAGTATTTT.

The chain is built from TRBV20-1 and TRBJ2-3; D is tentatively TRBD1 or TRBD2 (5 bases each). This CDR3 is built from 15 residues. Germline V gene data show CDR1 as DFQATT and CDR2 as SNEGSKA (reference sequence). Between the trimmed V and J ends, which lost 4 bases and 3 bases, there was a span of 17 bases. DNA of the CDR3: TGCAGTGCTAAAACAGGAGGCTCGTGGACAGATACGCAGTATTTT. Translating it yields CSAKTGGSWTDTQYF.

This clonotype appeared many times. The V gene is TRBV20-1, the J gene TRBJ2-1, with 16 nucleotides matching TRBD2. The germline V gene has CDR1 DFQATT and CDR2 SNEGSKA (reference sequence). V lost 5 bases and J lost 7; bases outside the gene matches: 8. CDR3 length: 16 amino acids. The CDR3 sequence: CSAPGLAGGPKNEQFF. CDR3 sequence (DNA): TGCAGTGCTCCGGGACTAGCGGGAGGGCCGAAAAATGAGCAGTTCTTC.

The sample holds a few counts of this clonotype. Here the CDR3 reads CASSFSGLNTDTQYF. The CDR3 nucleotides are TGTGCCAGCAGCTTTAGCGGATTGAACACAGATACGCAGTATTTT. The chain couples TRBV9 to TRBJ2-3; TRBD2 might be the D (6 bases). The V gene lost 4 bases and the J gene lost 2 bases, with 14 bases spanning the gap. The CDR3 runs to 15 residues. CDR1 is SGDLS, CDR2 YYNGEE, per germline.

The V and J genes are TRBV9 and TRBJ2-7; 7 bases match TRBD2. The CDR3 loop spans 15 amino acids. The V segment lost 4 bases and the J segment 6 bases; nucleotides outside the gene matches: 13. From germline, CDR1 is SGDLS and CDR2 YYNGEE. The CDR3 DNA follows: TGTGCCAGCAGCCCCCGGCCGGGACCGGGGGGCGAGCAGTACTTC. Protein: CASSPRPGPGGEQYF.

In this sample, this clonotype turned up a few times. The rearrangement links TRBV10-3 to TRBJ2-2, with D maybe TRBD1 (5 bases). CDR3 length equals 16 residues. The V gene lost 2 bases and the J gene lost 4 bases, with 14 bases spanning the gap. CDR1 is ENHRY and CDR2 is SYGVKD in the germline V gene. CDR3 protein: CAISEGAGLSTGELFF. The DNA of the CDR3 is TGTGCCATCAGTGAGGGGGCCGGGCTATCCACCGGGGAGCTGTTTTTT.

The CDR3 region is CASSVDGGLYNEQFF. In nucleotides, the CDR3 is TGTGCCAGCAGCGTAGATGGCGGCCTATACAATGAGCAGTTCTTC. The chain carries TRBV9 and TRBJ2-1; D is uncertain. Looked up from germline, CDR1 is SGDLS and CDR2 is YYNGEE. The ends were cut back, 0 bases at V and 4 bases at J, with 11 bases in the middle. CDR3 length equals 15 residues.

This clonotype was recorded many times. This chain links TRBV29-1 with TRBJ1-5; 11 bases are a match to TRBD1. V shed 4 bases, J shed 7 bases, and the junction held 3 bases outside the gene matches. CDR1 and CDR2 (germline): SQVTM, ANQGSEA. This CDR3 is built from 13 residues. CDR3 amino acids: CSVAGQGEQPQHF. The CDR3 coding sequence is TGCAGCGTTGCGGGACAGGGGGAGCAGCCCCAGCATTTT.